Shown below are 22 T cell receptor beta chains from a single sample sequenced in a study of cytomegalovirus exposure and HLA in healthy donors. Sequenced by immunoSEQ multiplex PCR; TCRdb stores in-frame clones only, minus some. The sample holds around 350,000 clones; about nine tenths are singletons and the top ten take roughly 0.82%. Sequenced input: PBMCs. Every receptor here comes from a woman younger than 35 in good health and CMV-seronegative.

DNA of the CDR3: TGTGCCAGCAGTGCCCGGACAGGGGACTATGGCTACACCTTC. Its protein product is CASSARTGDYGYTF. The chain couples TRBV6-1 to TRBJ1-2, with 9 bases matching TRBD1. From germline, CDR1 is MNHNS and CDR2 SASEGT. The CDR3 sequence is 14 residues long. The trim removed 4 bases at V and 3 bases at J, leaving 3 bases unmatched.

This rearrangement joins TRBV27 to TRBJ2-6; D is possibly TRBD2 (7 bases). CDR3 size: 15 residues. Looked up from germline, CDR1 is MNHEY and CDR2 is SMNVEV (reference sequence). Trimming removed 3 bases at V and 2 bases at J, with 8 bases between. CDR3 loop: CASSFGGPGANVLTF. The CDR3 coding sequence is TGTGCCAGCAGTTTCGGGGGGCCTGGGGCCAACGTCCTGACTTTC.

The DNA for the CDR3 is TGCGCCAGCAGTCAGGGGGGCAGGGGGCCTTATGGCTACACCTTC. It encodes CASSQGGRGPYGYTF. This chain joins TRBV23-1 and TRBJ1-2; 8 bases match TRBD1. TRBV23-1 is annotated as an ORF whose role is uncertain. V dropped 3 bases and J dropped 5; count of bases not matched to a gene: 8. The CDR3 extends over 15 amino acids.

The chain recombines TRBV5-1 with TRBJ2-3, with 10 nucleotides matching TRBD2. The germline V gene encodes CDR1 SGHRS and CDR2 YFSETQ. The CDR3 loop spans 17 amino acids. The V gene end was trimmed by 3 bases and the J gene end by 2 bases; junction bases not matched to a gene: 9. This CDR3 is CASSSSDSGGITDTQYF. Written as DNA, the CDR3 is TGCGCCAGCAGCTCCTCGGATAGCGGGGGGATCACAGATACGCAGTATTTT. Looking up the rest from reference TRBV5-1 and TRBJ2-3 gives the full variable domain: KAGVTQTPRYLIKTRGQQVTLSCSPISGHRSVSWYQQTPGQGLQFLFEYFSETQRNKGNFPGRFSGRQFSNSRSEMNVSTLELGDSALYLCASSSSDSGGITDTQYFGPGTRLTVL.

V usage is TRBV4-2 and J usage is TRBJ2-7; 8 nucleotides align to TRBD2. CDR1 is LGHNA and CDR2 is YNFKEQ in the germline V gene. The CDR3 is 17 residues long. V dropped 2 bases and J dropped 0; count of bases not matched to a gene: 9. The CDR3 sequence: CASSQLAGGLSSYEQYF. CDR3 nucleotides: TGTGCCAGCAGCCAACTGGCGGGAGGTTTGAGCTCCTACGAGCAGTACTTC.

The CDR3 protein is CASSSGQIRGVTEAFF. CDR3 DNA sequence: TGTGCCAGCAGCTCGGGACAGATCCGGGGAGTAACTGAAGCTTTCTTT. V is TRBV5-6 and J is TRBJ1-1, with 7 positions matching TRBD1. The ends lost 3 bases at V and 5 bases at J; junction bases unmatched: 13. CDR1 and CDR2 from the germline V gene are SGHDT and YYEEEE. The CDR3 consists of 16 residues.

The chain carries TRBV2 and TRBJ2-2, with D possibly being TRBD1 (6 bases). In germline, CDR1 is SNHLY, CDR2 FYNNEI. The CDR3 covers 12 residues. V dropped 7 bases and J dropped 10 bases, with 13 bases sitting between them. This CDR3 is CASNFRGPELFF. For the CDR3, the DNA is TGTGCCAGCAACTTCAGGGGTCCGGAGCTGTTTTTT.

Only one count was recorded for this clone. The chain recombines TRBV7-6 with TRBJ2-7, with D possibly being TRBD1 (6 bases). Germline loops: CDR1 SGHVS, CDR2 FNYEAQ. Between the trimmed V and J ends, which lost 4 bases and 2 bases, there was a span of 15 bases. This CDR3 has 15 amino acids. The CDR3 region is CASSSTETGAYEQYF. CDR3 nucleotides: TGTGCCAGCAGCTCAACCGAGACAGGCGCCTACGAGCAGTACTTC.

The rearrangement links TRBV12-5 to TRBJ1-1; D gene unclear. The germline V gene encodes CDR1 LGHNT and CDR2 FRNRAP. The CDR3 is made up of 14 amino acids. Trimming removed 1 base at V and 0 bases at J, with 6 bases between. The CDR3 protein is CASGLDSMNTEAFF. The DNA for the CDR3 is TGTGCTAGTGGTTTGGACAGTATGAACACTGAAGCTTTCTTT.

The J gene is TRBJ2-5, the V gene TRBV5-1, with D perhaps matching TRBD2 (6 bases). The V and J ends lost 3 bases and 4 bases respectively, with 16 bases between them. Germline V gene data show CDR1 as SGHRS and CDR2 as YFSETQ. This CDR3 has 15 amino acids. CDR3 residues: CASSSHNQAGETQYF. CDR3 in DNA: TGCGCCAGCAGCTCGCATAACCAAGCGGGAGAGACCCAGTACTTC. Combining the CDR3 with reference TRBV5-1 and TRBJ2-5 gives the whole variable domain KAGVTQTPRYLIKTRGQQVTLSCSPISGHRSVSWYQQTPGQGLQFLFEYFSETQRNKGNFPGRFSGRQFSNSRSEMNVSTLELGDSALYLCASSSHNQAGETQYFGPGTRLLVL.

This clone was seen only a few times. The chain has TRBV15 and TRBJ1-4; 8 bases align to TRBD1. The CDR3 is made up of 16 amino acids. CDR1 is LNHNV, CDR2 YYDKDF, per germline (reference sequence). V shed 0 bases and J 5 bases; nucleotides not matched to a gene: 5. CDR3 region: CATSRDRGQGNEKLFF. CDR3 nucleotide sequence: TGTGCCACCAGCAGAGATCGAGGACAGGGAAATGAAAAACTGTTTTTT. The full variable domain, its missing parts supplied by reference TRBV15 and TRBJ1-4, is DAMVIQNPRYQVTQFGKPVTLSCSQTLNHNVMYWYQQKSSQAPKLLFHYYDKDFNNEADTPDNFQSRRPNTSFCFLDIRSPGLGDTAMYLCATSRDRGQGNEKLFFGSGTQLSVL.

The V gene is TRBV28, the J gene TRBJ2-3; 9 positions agree with TRBD1. Germline V gene data show CDR1 as MDHEN and CDR2 as SYDVKM. This CDR3 is built from 20 residues. Unmatched junction bases numbered 19, after V lost 6 bases and J lost 0 bases. The CDR3 sequence: CASSQHRYNPGTGSTDTQYF. The CDR3 DNA follows: TGTGCCAGCAGCCAACACCGTTACAATCCCGGGACAGGGAGCACAGATACGCAGTATTTT.

The CDR3 nucleotides read TGTGCCAGCAGCGGATACAGGGGCCCGAACACCGGGGAGCTGTTTTTT. Protein: CASSGYRGPNTGELFF. This rearrangement joins TRBV9 to TRBJ2-2; 7 bases are a match to TRBD1. The CDR3 has 16 amino acids. After removal of 3 bases from V and 0 bases from J, the junction contained 5 bases not matched to a gene. Germline V gene lookup returns CDR1 SGDLS and CDR2 YYNGEE. The full variable domain, with the rest looked up from reference TRBV9 and TRBJ2-2, is DSGVTQTPKHLITATGQRVTLRCSPRSGDLSVYWYQQSLDQGLQFLIQYYNGEERAKGNILERFSAQQFPDLHSELNLSSLELGDSALYFCASSGYRGPNTGELFFGEGSRLTVL.

V and J are TRBV6-1 and TRBJ1-5; a weak D match, TRBD1 (6 bases). This CDR3 has 13 residues. V dropped 2 bases and J dropped 7 bases, with 9 bases sitting between them. Looked up from germline, CDR1 is MNHNS and CDR2 is SASEGT. In DNA form, the CDR3 reads TGTGCCAGCAGTGAACAGGGGCACCAGCCCCAGCATTTT. The encoded protein is CASSEQGHQPQHF.

This chain joins TRBV25-1 and TRBJ2-1; D is unresolved. The CDR3 loop spans 14 amino acids. V was clipped by 1 base and J by 6 bases, with 10 bases between them. Per germline, CDR1 MGHDK and CDR2 SYGVNS. For the CDR3, the DNA is TGTGCCAGCAGTGAATCGAGCGCGCCCAATGAGCAGTTCTTC. This codes for CASSESSAPNEQFF.

The chain is built from TRBV5-1 and TRBJ2-7; D possibly corresponds to TRBD1 (5 bases). Germline CDR1 reads SGHRS; CDR2 reads YFSETQ. V shed 4 bases and J shed 3 bases, with 8 bases lying between them. The CDR3 length is 12 residues. The CDR3: CASSPRDYEQYF. In nucleotides, the CDR3 is TGCGCCAGCAGCCCCAGGGACTACGAGCAGTACTTC.

The chain carries TRBV2 and TRBJ2-1, with 7 bases lining up with TRBD2. CDR1 and CDR2 (germline): SNHLY, FYNNEI. With V trimmed by 4 bases and J by 4 bases, 7 bases remained unmatched. The CDR3 spans 15 residues. CDR3 sequence: CASSVSLAAYNEQFF. CDR3 bases: TGTGCCAGCAGTGTCAGCCTAGCGGCATACAATGAGCAGTTCTTC.

This sequence joins TRBV2 and TRBJ1-4; tentatively, D is TRBD1 (5 bases). V lost 3 bases and J lost 4, with 12 bases in between. Germline-derived CDR1 and CDR2 are SNHLY and FYNNEI. The CDR3 runs to 15 residues. The CDR3 sequence: CASSEWRGINEKLFF. The CDR3 nucleotides are TGTGCCAGCAGTGAGTGGCGGGGGATTAATGAAAAACTGTTTTTT.

With respect to this clone: Other DNA sequences in this sample translate to the same CDR3. V is TRBV5-1 and J is TRBJ2-7; D ambiguous. Germline V CDR1 and CDR2: SGHRS, YFSETQ. Between the trimmed V and J ends, which lost 8 bases and 3 bases, there was a span of 9 bases. This CDR3 comprises 11 residues. In DNA form, the CDR3 reads TGCGCCAGTAGCCCGGGCTACGAGCAGTACTTC. Translated, it gives CASSPGYEQYF.

V is TRBV9 and J is TRBJ2-1; a possible D gene is TRBD2 (6 bases). From germline, CDR1 is SGDLS and CDR2 YYNGEE. The CDR3 is made up of 16 amino acids. The V and J ends lost 0 bases and 2 bases respectively, with 12 bases between them. CDR3 DNA: TGTGCCAGCAGCGTAGGGGGCGGGGCGACCTACAATGAGCAGTTCTTC. It yields the protein CASSVGGGATYNEQFF. Full variable domain (outside the CDR3, taken from reference TRBV9 and TRBJ2-1): DSGVTQTPKHLITATGQRVTLRCSPRSGDLSVYWYQQSLDQGLQFLIQYYNGEERAKGNILERFSAQQFPDLHSELNLSSLELGDSALYFCASSVGGGATYNEQFFGPGTRLTVL.

This rearrangement joins TRBV28 to TRBJ1-1; TRBD1 matches at 10 bases. This CDR3 contains 15 residues. The germline CDR1 and CDR2 sequences are MDHEN and SYDVKM. V gave up 5 bases and J gave up 1 base; unmatched junction bases: 4. CDR3 amino acids: CASSPWDRGNTEAFF. The CDR3 DNA reads as TGTGCCAGCAGTCCATGGGACAGGGGGAACACTGAAGCTTTCTTT. Drawing the rest from reference TRBV28 and TRBJ1-1, the complete variable domain is DVKVTQSSRYLVKRTGEKVFLECVQDMDHENMFWYRQDPGLGLRLIYFSYDVKMKEKGDIPEGYSVSREKKERFSLILESASTNQTSMYLCASSPWDRGNTEAFFGQGTRLTVV.

This chain links TRBV5-1 with TRBJ2-3; 7 bases are shared with TRBD1. The germline gives CDR1 SGHRS, CDR2 YFSETQ. The CDR3 length is 15 residues. V lost 4 bases and J lost 0; bases outside the gene matches: 5. CDR3 nucleotides: TGCGCCAGCAGCACCAGGGGGTATAGCACAGATACGCAGTATTTT. This sequence encodes CASSTRGYSTDTQYF.